The next 30 T cell receptor beta chains were all read from a single sample in a study of response to subunit inactivated influenza vaccine. MiXCR was run by TCRdb on the RT-PCR reads, yielding one entry per CDR3 protein. The sample records approximately 700,000 distinct CDR3 sequences, 15% to 17% being singletons. The source material was PBMCs from blood, sampled 11 to 12 days after vaccination. These receptors originate from a man aged 50 to 59 who received an inactivated influenza vaccine.

This clonotype was observed a few times. V usage is TRBV5-1 and J usage is TRBJ1-6, with D tentatively TRBD1 (6 bases). V was shortened by 4 bases and J by 7 bases, with 18 bases between the two germline ends. CDR3 length: 16 amino acids. Germline values: CDR1 SGHRS, CDR2 YFSETQ. CDR3 in amino acids: CASSIGQILTNSPLHF. CDR3 DNA: TGCGCCAGCAGCATAGGACAGATACTTACGAATTCACCCCTCCACTTT.

This clonotype was detected a few times. The CDR3 sequence is CSVEEYRSLQETQYF. The CDR3 bases are TGCAGCGTTGAAGAATACAGGTCCCTTCAAGAGACCCAGTACTTC. This rearrangement joins TRBV29-1 to TRBJ2-5; perhaps TRBD1 as D (5 bases). The germline V and J ends were trimmed by 0 bases and 2 bases, with 13 bases remaining between them. In germline, CDR1 is SQVTM, CDR2 ANQGSEA. The CDR3 has 15 amino acids.

This clonotype was seen a few times. This chain joins TRBV20-1 and TRBJ2-7; 11 bases align to TRBD1. Trimming at V came to 2 bases and at J to 2 bases, leaving 5 bases not matched to a gene. CDR1 is DFQATT, CDR2 SNEGSKA, per germline (reference sequence). The CDR3 length is 15 residues. Here the CDR3 reads CSARPSGQGAYEQYF. The CDR3 DNA is TGCAGTGCTAGACCTTCGGGACAGGGGGCCTACGAGCAGTACTTC.

The chain is built from TRBV6-5 and TRBJ1-5; 10 positions match TRBD1. Germline V lookup: CDR1 MNHEY, CDR2 SVGAGI. V trimming: 2 bases; J trimming: 3 bases; junction bases outside the gene matches: 7. CDR3 size: 17 residues. CDR3 coding DNA: TGTGCCAGCAGTTACACGCGGACAGGGGGGAACAATCAGCCCCAGCATTTT. It encodes CASSYTRTGGNNQPQHF.

CDR3 bases: TGTGCCACCAGTGATGGGGGCAGATTGAGGAGAGAGACCCAGTACTTC. This encodes CATSDGGRLRRETQYF. The V call is TRBV24-1, the J call TRBJ2-5; possibly TRBD1 for D (6 bases). CDR1 KGHDR and CDR2 SFDVKD come from the germline V gene. The CDR3 length is 16 residues. The V and J ends lost 3 bases and 4 bases respectively, with 17 bases between them.

This clonotype was recorded a few times. The chain uses TRBV20-1 and TRBJ2-7, with TRBD1 matching over 7 bases. Germline CDR1 DFQATT, CDR2 SNEGSKA (reference sequence). The trim removed 2 bases at V and 2 bases at J, leaving 12 bases unmatched. This CDR3 has 16 residues. The CDR3 region has the DNA TGCAGTGCTAGACCCCCCGACAGGGTTGTCACCTACGAGCAGTACTTC. It yields the protein CSARPPDRVVTYEQYF.

This clonotype has only a few counts. The V call is TRBV11-2, the J call TRBJ2-1; D possibly uses TRBD1 or TRBD2 (6 bases each). This CDR3 comprises 16 residues. Trimming removed 7 bases at V and 4 bases at J, with 20 bases between. The germline V gene encodes CDR1 SGHAT and CDR2 FQNNGV. The CDR3 DNA is TGTGCCAGCACTAACGGCCAGTCGGGGGCTTACAATGAGCAGTTCTTC. Translation gives CASTNGQSGAYNEQFF.

This clonotype was detected only a few times. The chain couples TRBV6-2 or TRBV6-3 to TRBJ2-3, with 8 bases fitting TRBD2. The CDR3 is 18 residues long. J gave up 3 bases and V 2 bases, and 13 bases lay outside the gene matches. Looked up from germline, CDR1 is MNHEY and CDR2 is SVGEGT. Here the CDR3 reads CASSYTPRAGELTDTQYF. The CDR3, as DNA: TGTGCCAGCAGTTACACCCCTCGAGCGGGAGAGTTAACAGATACGCAGTATTTT.

The rearrangement joins TRBV5-1 to TRBJ1-1; tentative D call: TRBD1 (5 bases). CDR3 size: 14 residues. Germline lookup yields CDR1 SGHRS and CDR2 YFSETQ. V was cut by 4 bases and J by 7 bases, with 17 bases left in between. CDR3 coding DNA: TGCGCCAGCAGCACTAAGGGAGGGGACCTTGAAGCTTTCTTT. Protein sequence: CASSTKGGDLEAFF.

This clonotype appeared a few times. The gene calls are TRBV20-1 and TRBJ2-1; 13 nucleotides line up with TRBD2. The germline V gene encodes CDR1 DFQATT and CDR2 SNEGSKA (reference sequence). The CDR3 is 15 amino acids. The V segment lost 2 bases and the J segment 5 bases; nucleotides outside the gene matches: 3. The CDR3: CSARPGLAGDNEQFF. The CDR3 bases are TGCAGTGCTAGACCCGGACTAGCGGGAGACAATGAGCAGTTCTTC.

V usage is TRBV2 and J usage is TRBJ2-5; 9 bases agree with TRBD1. The germline V gene encodes CDR1 SNHLY and CDR2 FYNNEI. The V gene end was trimmed by 2 bases and the J gene end by 5 bases; junction bases not matched to a gene: 3. The CDR3 runs to 14 residues. In nucleotides, the CDR3 is TGTGCCAGCAGTGAACGTGGGACAGGGGAGACCCAGTACTTC. Protein: CASSERGTGETQYF.

The chain is built from TRBV6-5 and TRBJ2-1, with 9 positions matching TRBD2. V trimming: 0 bases; J trimming: 5 bases; junction bases outside the gene matches: 2. The CDR3 spans 15 residues. Germline lookup yields CDR1 MNHEY and CDR2 SVGAGI. CDR3 sequence: CASSYSLAGNNEQFF. CDR3 DNA: TGTGCCAGCAGTTACTCGCTAGCGGGGAACAATGAGCAGTTCTTC.

This clonotype was counted only a few times. The rearrangement links TRBV15 to TRBJ2-5, with D unclear. Trimming stripped 1 base from V and 3 bases from J, with 12 bases between. The CDR3 covers 15 residues. Germline values: CDR1 LNHNV, CDR2 YYDKDF (reference sequence). The CDR3 loop is CATSRAPGAKETQYF. CDR3 sequence (DNA): TGTGCCACCAGCAGAGCCCCCGGTGCCAAAGAGACCCAGTACTTC.

This clonotype occurred a few times. The rearrangement uses TRBV7-9 and TRBJ2-5; D is unresolved. This CDR3 is built from 13 residues. Germline CDR1 SEHNR, CDR2 FQNEAQ (reference sequence). The ends were cut back, 4 bases at V and 5 bases at J, with 11 bases in the middle. The chain's CDR3 is CASSWIVGETQYF. The CDR3 bases are TGTGCCAGCAGCTGGATAGTGGGTGAGACCCAGTACTTC. Drawing the rest from reference TRBV7-9 and TRBJ2-5, the complete variable domain is DTGVSQNPRHKITKRGQNVTFRCDPISEHNRLYWYRQTLGQGPEFLTYFQNEAQLEKSRLLSDRFSAERPKGSFSTLEIQRTEQGDSAMYLCASSWIVGETQYFGPGTRLLVL.

This clonotype showed up just a few times. The V gene is TRBV5-1, the J gene TRBJ2-7; D is perhaps TRBD1 (8 bases). Germline CDR1 reads SGHRS; CDR2 reads YFSETQ. The V gene lost 5 bases and the J gene lost 6 bases, with 15 bases spanning the gap. This CDR3 has 13 residues. CDR3 residues: CASRTNRGGEQYF. CDR3 sequence (DNA): TGCGCCAGCAGGACGAACAGGGGGGGCGAGCAGTACTTC.

V and J are TRBV28 and TRBJ2-2; unclear D gene. The V and J ends lost 8 bases and 4 bases respectively, with 11 bases between them. CDR3 length equals 13 residues. Looked up from germline, CDR1 is MDHEN and CDR2 is SYDVKM. The CDR3: CASRSGVTGELFF. The CDR3 DNA is TGTGCCAGCCGCTCGGGTGTCACCGGGGAGCTGTTTTTT.

V gene TRBV6-1 combines with J gene TRBJ2-7; D is possibly TRBD2 (6 bases). V was clipped by 6 bases and J by 1 base, with 13 bases between them. The CDR3 totals 14 residues. Germline values: CDR1 MNHNS, CDR2 SASEGT. CDR3 in DNA: TGTGCCAGCAGGCGGGACGGAAATTCCTACGAGCAGTACTTC. It translates to CASRRDGNSYEQYF.

V is TRBV5-6 and J is TRBJ2-3; TRBD2 aligns across 8 bases. The CDR3 totals 15 residues. V lost 2 bases to trimming and J lost 3 bases; unmatched junction nucleotides: 5. Germline CDR1 reads SGHDT; CDR2 reads YYEEEE. The CDR3 coding sequence is TGTGCCAGCAGCTTCGGTAGCGGGGAAACAGATACGCAGTATTTT. This sequence encodes CASSFGSGETDTQYF.

The rearrangement uses TRBV29-1 and TRBJ1-1, with D hard to call. The CDR3 runs to 12 residues. Trimming took 7 bases from V and 2 from J, leaving 11 bases between them. Germline lookup yields CDR1 SQVTM and CDR2 ANQGSEA. In DNA, the CDR3 is TGCAGCGGGGGTGCCAGAAACACTGAAGCTTTCTTT. Amino acids: CSGGARNTEAFF.

Worth noting for this clonotype: One junction end disagrees with the germline gene, perhaps due to a read error. This chain links TRBV18 with TRBJ2-1; TRBD1 might be the D (6 bases). The CDR3 consists of 16 residues. The germline V gene has CDR1 KGHSH and CDR2 LQKENI. CDR3 in amino acids: CASSPYTSGTYKEQFF. The CDR3 region has the DNA TGTGCCAGCTCACCCTACACCTCCGGGACATACAAGGAGCAGTTCTTC.

This clonotype was counted between two and nine times. V gene TRBV9 combines with J gene TRBJ2-1, with D hard to call. The germline gives CDR1 SGDLS, CDR2 YYNGEE. The CDR3 extends over 17 amino acids. The ends were cut back, 0 bases at V and 6 bases at J, with 19 bases in the middle. The CDR3 DNA is TGTGCCAGCAGCGTAGGGTCCGGACGGCCCAAAGGCAATGAGCAGTTCTTC. Translation gives CASSVGSGRPKGNEQFF.

The table lists this clonotype with many counts. The chain recombines TRBV12-3 or TRBV12-4 with TRBJ2-2; TRBD2 matches 7 bases. The CDR3 length is 13 residues. Trimming removed 6 bases from V and 8 bases from J; junction bases left unmatched: 6. CDR3: CASRPGTMGELFF. The DNA of the CDR3 is TGTGCCAGCAGACCCGGGACTATGGGGGAGCTGTTTTTT.

This clonotype came up a few times. This chain joins TRBV20-1 and TRBJ2-1; D not resolved. Trimming stripped 4 bases from V and 6 bases from J, with 16 bases between. CDR1 is DFQATT, CDR2 SNEGSKA, per germline (reference sequence). The CDR3 is 14 residues long. The CDR3 DNA sequence: TGCAGTGCTATTCAGGAGACTGTACTCAATGAGCAGTTCTTC. This gives the protein CSAIQETVLNEQFF.

At least ten counts were recorded for this clonotype. V is TRBV29-1 and J is TRBJ2-4; 11 bases are shared with TRBD2. V gave up 3 bases and J gave up 9 bases; unmatched junction bases: 7. Germline assignment: CDR1 SQVTM and CDR2 ANQGSEA. This CDR3 has 14 amino acids. The CDR3 loop reads CSVDTSLAGGIQYF. DNA of the CDR3: TGCAGCGTTGATACGTCCCTAGCGGGAGGCATTCAGTACTTC.

V usage is TRBV2 and J usage is TRBJ2-3; D uncertain. The CDR3 is made up of 13 amino acids. The V gene lost 2 bases and the J gene lost 3 bases, with 6 bases spanning the gap. From germline, CDR1 is SNHLY and CDR2 FYNNEI. CDR3 residues: CASSETATDTQYF. As DNA, the CDR3 is TGTGCCAGCAGTGAAACGGCGACAGATACGCAGTATTTT.

This clonotype was observed a handful of times. This sequence joins TRBV20-1 and TRBJ2-2; TRBD2 agrees at 7 bases. Germline values: CDR1 DFQATT, CDR2 SNEGSKA (reference sequence). CDR3 size: 14 residues. The junction had 3 bases not matched to a gene; V was cut back by 1 base and J by 4 bases. CDR3 loop: CSARAPSGTGELFF. As DNA, the CDR3 is TGCAGTGCTAGAGCCCCTAGCGGCACCGGGGAGCTGTTTTTT.

V and J are TRBV5-5 and TRBJ2-3; no firm D call. The germline V gene encodes CDR1 SGHKS and CDR2 YYEKEE (reference sequence). The CDR3 extends over 14 amino acids. V lost 1 base and J 4 bases, leaving 10 bases between the germline ends. In nucleotides, the CDR3 is TGTGCCAGCAGCTTGCTGCTAGGAGCAGATACGCAGTATTTT. Translating it yields CASSLLLGADTQYF.

The rearrangement uses TRBV6-6 and TRBJ2-7, with TRBD1 as a possible D gene (6 bases). This CDR3 has 11 amino acids. CDR1 and CDR2 from the germline V gene are MNHNY and SVGAGI (reference sequence). The V and J ends lost 6 bases and 7 bases respectively, with 10 bases between them. This CDR3 is CASSTGTEQYF. The CDR3 nucleotides read TGTGCCAGCAGCACGGGGACAGAGCAGTACTTC.

This clonotype was seen more than once but under ten times. The V call is TRBV20-1, the J call TRBJ1-5; TRBD1 aligns across 7 bases. This CDR3 region has 17 residues. Germline V gene sequence: CDR1 DFQATT, CDR2 SNEGSKA (reference sequence). V lost 6 bases, J lost 4 bases, and 18 bases stayed unmatched. CDR3 DNA: TGCAGTGCACAGTCCAGAAGGGGGGACAGCCAAAATCAGCCCCAGCATTTT. Its translation: CSAQSRRGDSQNQPQHF.

This clonotype has a count of ten or more. V gene TRBV24-1 combines with J gene TRBJ2-3, with 9 bases identical to TRBD2. With V trimmed by 1 base and J by 0 bases, 4 bases remained unmatched. The CDR3 length is 17 residues. Per germline, CDR1 KGHDR and CDR2 SFDVKD. CDR3 amino acids: CATSDFPAGGSTDTQYF. The CDR3 region has the DNA TGTGCCACCAGTGATTTTCCAGCGGGGGGTAGCACAGATACGCAGTATTTT.